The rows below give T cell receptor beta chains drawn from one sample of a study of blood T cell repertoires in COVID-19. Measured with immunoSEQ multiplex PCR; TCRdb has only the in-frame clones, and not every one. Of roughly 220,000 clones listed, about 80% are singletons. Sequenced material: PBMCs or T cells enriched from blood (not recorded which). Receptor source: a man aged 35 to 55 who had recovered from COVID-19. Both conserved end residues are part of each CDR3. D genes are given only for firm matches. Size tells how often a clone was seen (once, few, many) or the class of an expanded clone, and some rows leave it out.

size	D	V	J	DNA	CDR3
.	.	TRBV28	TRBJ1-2	TGTGCCAGCAGCGTAGGTGGGGGGACTTCCAGCCCCTATGGCTACACCTTC	CASSVGGGTSSPYGYTF
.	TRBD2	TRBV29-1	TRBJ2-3	TGCAGCGTTATCGGGACTAGCGGGATCACAGATACGCAGTATTTT	CSVIGTSGITDTQYF
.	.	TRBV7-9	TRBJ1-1	TGTGCCAGCTATCACACCGTCATCAGTGAAGCTTTCTTT	CASYHTVISEAFF
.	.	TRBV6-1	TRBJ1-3	TGTGCCAGCAGTGAAGCAAAGGGAGCCACCATATATTTT	CASSEAKGATIYF
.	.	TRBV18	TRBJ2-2	TGTGCCAGCTCACCAATAACGGCGGTGTCTGGCGGGGAGCTGTTTTTT	CASSPITAVSGGELFF
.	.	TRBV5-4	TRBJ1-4	TGTGCCAGCAGCTTAAACTCCGAAAAACTGTTTTTT	CASSLNSEKLFF
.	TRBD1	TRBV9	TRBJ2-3	TGTGCCAGCAGCGGCGCGACAGGGCTCACAGATACGCAGTATTTT	CASSGATGLTDTQYF
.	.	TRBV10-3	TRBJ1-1	TGTGCCATCAGTGAACAGGGTGATGGGACTGAAGCTTTCTTT	CAISEQGDGTEAFF
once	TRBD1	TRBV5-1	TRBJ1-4	TGCGCCAGCAGCTTTTCCGGGACAGGGCATGAAAAACTGTTTTTT	CASSFSGTGHEKLFF
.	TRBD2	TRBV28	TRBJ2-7	TGTGCCAGCAGTTTATCCGGACTAGCGGGACGCTACGAGCAGTACTTC	CASSLSGLAGRYEQYF
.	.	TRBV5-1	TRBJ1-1	TGCGCCAGCAGCTTGTTGGTACAGGGTGAAGCTTTCTTT	CASSLLVQGEAFF
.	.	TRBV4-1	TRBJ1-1	TGCGCCAGCAGCCAAGAGGAGGCAGGGAGGTTGAACACTGAAGCTTTCTTT	CASSQEEAGRLNTEAFF
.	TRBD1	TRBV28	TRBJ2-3	TGTGCCAGCAGCCGCCGCCGGGACAGGGACACAGATACGCAGTATTTT	CASSRRRDRDTDTQYF
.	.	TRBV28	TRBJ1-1	TGTGCCAGCAGTTTAGAAGGGGAGGTGAACACTGAAGCTTTCTTT	CASSLEGEVNTEAFF
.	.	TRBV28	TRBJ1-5	TGTGCCAGCAGTCGACAGGTAAAACAGCCCCAGCATTTT	CASSRQVKQPQHF
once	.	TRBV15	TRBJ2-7	TGTGCCACCAGCAGCGCACTACCACCAGCGTTCTACGAGCAGTACTTC	CATSSALPPAFYEQYF
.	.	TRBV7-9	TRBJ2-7	TGTGCCAGCAGCCCCGAGTGGGAGAGGAACGAGCAGTACTTC	CASSPEWERNEQYF
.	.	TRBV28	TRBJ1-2	TGTGCCAGCAGTTACAGGGAAAATGGCTACACCTTC	CASSYRENGYTF
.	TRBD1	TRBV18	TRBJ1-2	TGTGCCAGCTCACCACCGGACAGGGAGAACTATGGCTACACCTTC	CASSPPDRENYGYTF
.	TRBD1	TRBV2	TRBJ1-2	TGTGCCAATACCGACAGGGTAGGATCTTACTATGGCTACACCTTC	CANTDRVGSYYGYTF